The clone carrying this TCR beta chain was recorded only once. The CDR3 spans 17 residues. From germline, CDR1 is KGHSH and CDR2 LQKENI. V lost 1 base and J lost 8, with 21 bases in between. After extraction with the RNeasy kit, about 0.45 to 1 ug of the RNA was reverse transcribed using random hexamers. With immunoSEQ multiplex PCR, TCR beta CDR3 was amplified across 54 Vbeta and 13 Jbeta. TCRdb re-derived calls from the immunoSEQ multiplex PCR reads in MiXCR, one entry per CDR3 protein. The sample holds 200,000 to 300,000 distinct CDR3 sequences, around 93% seen once. The data originate from a study of CD8 T cells in Susac syndrome. The multiple sclerosis controls comprised treatment-naive patients whose relapsing-remitting disease was stable or active.

This rearrangement joins TRBV18 to TRBJ2-4; D is perhaps TRBD2 (6 bases). The sequenced sample was CD4+ T cells from PBMCs. The receptor comes from a human donor with multiple sclerosis. CDR3 bases: TGTGCCAGCTCACCACTCCCAGGCGGGAACCTTGGGGACATTCAGTACTTC. As protein: CASSPLPGGNLGDIQYF.